The entry below describes one T cell receptor (beta chain). There is no known antigen for this receptor. Base qualities are not provided; no much larger clone lies one nucleotide away. This specimen's time point label, interpreted: baseline before first vaccination. Vaccinee samples came from UK trials COV001 and COV002, including a single-blind randomized controlled phase 2/3 trial of AZD1222 (ChAdOx1 nCoV-19) in healthy adults. For TCRbeta chain sequencing, PBMC samples were collected from trial participants at day 0 and at day 28 after the second dose. The entry originates in a study of T cell responses to AZD1222 COVID-19 vaccine listed by TCRdb under 2021. As for the study more broadly: Because spike-specific TCR depth and breadth did not differ between the two schedules, AZD1222 recipients who got a second dose at roughly 4 weeks were pooled with those who got a second dose at roughly 12 weeks. A total of 230 or so trial participants underwent TCR sequencing, of whom 200 to 220 received two doses of AZD1222 and around 26 received two doses of the MenACWY control vaccine. Trial participants were enrolled by age into subgroups of 18-55, 56-69 and 70-plus years, and 148, 28 and 57 TCR-sequenced participants, respectively, were included in these subgroups. General study outcomes and caveats: Most participants were white British and females outnumbered males, and the authors suggested that clonal diversity may have been underestimated. Because no day 14 peak-response samples were available, repertoires were characterized only after the peak T cell response. A significant rise in spike-specific TCR breadth and depth was observed after two AZD1222 doses relative to day 0 and relative to MenACWY recipients. The 56-69-year group was small, and its depth increase did not reach significance, likely because of low power. Nearly half of unique spike-specific TCRs reportedly recognized epitopes outside regions mutated in the B.1.351 and B.1.1.7 variants. Conclusions about previously exposed vaccinees were limited because only 5 or 6 AZD1222 recipients were SARS-CoV-2 seropositive at baseline. Vaccine-associated CD4 TCRs spanned the whole spike protein, with dominant responses in regions 160-218 and 743-854.

From a lookup of the germline V gene, CDR1 and CDR2 are KGHSH and LQKENI. V is reduced by 2 bases and J by 10 bases, leaving a spacing of 9 bases between them. The CDR3 starts with the cysteine, ends with the phenylalanine, and has 12 residues. The kept DNA is CDR3 alone, 36 bases in frame from the first base. The CDR3 regions of human TCRbeta chains were subjected to immunosequencing. From the authors' description of their analysis: Repertoire TCRs were matched against a reference library of SARS-CoV-2-specific TCRs generated with the MIRA antigen-specificity platform. Breadth was defined as the fraction of unique TCRs that were SARS-CoV-2-associated. Depth was defined as the fraction of total T cells that were SARS-CoV-2-associated. Using the MIRA data, each spike-specific TCR was assigned both to the spike region to which the TCR was reactive and to a CD4 or CD8 class. Log10-transformed breadth and depth values were compared by one-way ANOVA with Sidak's multiple comparisons tests. The table comes from immuneACCESS by way of TCRdb, which keeps in-frame sequences with V and J called. Part of the clones is missing from these tables; in studies checked, under half for an unresolved V gene and the rest for unknown reasons. Clone size and V and J calls were adopted from that table, with D and trimming inferred from the DNA. This sample is represented by 110,000 or so clones; roughly 89% of them were singletons. Approximately 12% of the sample is taken by the ten largest.

The V gene is TRBV18 and the J gene is TRBJ2-1; a tentative D call is TRBD1 (6 bases match). This sequence was found in an adult in good health. The specimen comprised peripheral blood, sampled on day 0 of AZD1222 vaccination. The CDR3 is CASSPDRREQFF. The DNA sequence is TGTGCCAGCTCACCAGACAGGAGAGAGCAGTTCTTC.